The rows below give T cell receptor beta chains drawn from one sample of a study of blood T cell repertoires in COVID-19. The protocol was immunoSEQ multiplex PCR, while the TCRdb copy is restricted to in-frame clones and leaves out a portion. The sample lists 350,000 or so clones, roughly nine tenths occurring once. Input material: peripheral blood. The receptors shown here come from a woman between 55 and 75 years old with COVID-19, enrolled during active disease. CDR3s include the opening cysteine and the closing phenylalanine or tryptophan. Each record gives: D gene, J gene, V gene, CDR3 protein, CDR3 DNA. D genes are given only for firm matches.

TRBD1 | TRBJ1-2 | TRBV28 | CASRFLPGQGAVPGYTF | TGTGCCAGCAGATTCTTACCGGGACAGGGGGCTGTTCCTGGCTACACCTTC
- | TRBJ1-2 | TRBV30 | CAWSVDYRWNGYTF | TGTGCCTGGAGTGTAGACTATAGGTGGAATGGCTACACCTTC
- | TRBJ1-1 | TRBV19 | CASSIDSPARADTEAFF | TGTGCCAGTAGTATAGATTCCCCGGCCAGGGCTGACACTGAAGCTTTCTTT
TRBD2 | TRBJ2-3 | TRBV24-1 | CATSDLGRGDADTQYF | TGTGCCACCAGTGATTTAGGGCGGGGGGACGCAGATACGCAGTATTTT
TRBD1 | TRBJ1-1 | TRBV6-5 | CASSSPDRGKEAFF | TGTGCCAGCAGTTCCCCGGACAGGGGGAAAGAAGCTTTCTTT
- | TRBJ2-3 | TRBV2 | CASSERGLSTDTQYF | TGTGCCAGCAGTGAAAGGGGTCTCAGCACAGATACGCAGTATTTT
TRBD1 | TRBJ1-6 | TRBV12-5 | CASGLGQDRQALHF | TGTGCTAGTGGACTCGGACAGGACCGTCAGGCCCTCCACTTT
- | TRBJ2-5 | TRBV7-9 | CASSLPLTRLVMETQYF | TGTGCCAGCAGCTTACCTTTGACAAGACTAGTAATGGAGACCCAGTACTTC
- | TRBJ1-4 | TRBV5-1 | CASSLAQVLGNEKLFF | TGCGCCAGCAGCTTGGCCCAGGTCTTGGGCAATGAAAAACTGTTTTTT
- | TRBJ2-7 | TRBV5-6 | CASSLALYEQYF | TGTGCCAGCAGCTTAGCGCTCTACGAGCAGTACTTC
- | TRBJ2-1 | TRBV15 | CATRDNNEQFF | TGTGCCACCAGAGACAACAATGAGCAGTTCTTC